These 12 T cell receptor beta chains originate from one sample sequenced in a study of cytomegalovirus exposure and HLA in healthy donors. Primers: 60 Vbeta forward and 13 Jbeta reverse. Sequencing was performed with immunoSEQ multiplex PCR; in TCRdb, only in-frame clones are kept and a portion is missing. The data hold fewer than 250,000 clones, with 79% observed a single time. Sequencing was carried out using PBMCs. The receptors come from a male donor in good health and CMV-seropositive.

This clone was found a few times. The chain is built from TRBV2 and TRBJ2-5, with a weak D call TRBD1 (7 bases). V lost 9 bases to trimming and J lost 7 bases, with 15 bases between them. This CDR3 is 12 amino acids long. Germline CDR1 SNHLY, CDR2 FYNNEI. CDR3 sequence (DNA): TGTGCCAGTACAGGGGAGGTGGGGACCCAGTACTTC. It yields the protein CASTGEVGTQYF.

The CDR3 DNA is TGTGCCAGCAGTCAGAGAGGGTCTAATGAAAAACTGTTTTTT. Translated: CASSQRGSNEKLFF. This rearrangement joins TRBV13 to TRBJ1-4; unclear D gene. The CDR3 runs to 14 residues. Trimming pared 6 bases from V and 3 bases from J, leaving 11 bases between. Germline loops: CDR1 PRHDT, CDR2 FYEKMQ (reference sequence).

This clone was found once. CDR3 bases: TGCAGCGTTGCTCAACTAGCGGGAGGAAGAGAGCAGTTCTTC. As protein: CSVAQLAGGREQFF. The chain is built from TRBV29-1 and TRBJ2-1; the match to TRBD2 covers 12 bases. The V and J ends lost 4 bases and 10 bases, in that order; junction bases with no gene match: 8. There are 14 residues in the CDR3. Looked up from germline, CDR1 is SQVTM and CDR2 is ANQGSEA.

This rearrangement joins TRBV11-2 to TRBJ2-7; tentatively, D is TRBD2 (6 bases). Germline loops: CDR1 SGHAT, CDR2 FQNNGV. V dropped 4 bases and J dropped 0 bases, with 13 bases sitting between them. The CDR3 runs to 15 residues. CDR3 sequence: CASSWGEPSSYEQYF. CDR3 in DNA: TGTGCCAGCAGCTGGGGGGAGCCCAGCTCCTACGAGCAGTACTTC.

The chain employs TRBV9 and TRBJ1-5, with TRBD1 matching over 7 bases. The V gene end was trimmed by 0 bases and the J gene end by 2 bases; junction bases not matched to a gene: 2. Germline values: CDR1 SGDLS, CDR2 YYNGEE. CDR3 length: 15 residues. CDR3 loop: CASSVEGAGNQPQHF. The CDR3 coding sequence is TGTGCCAGCAGCGTAGAGGGGGCTGGCAATCAGCCCCAGCATTTT.

This clone was found a few times. The V gene is TRBV7-2, the J gene TRBJ2-1; 9 bases agree with TRBD2. This CDR3 spans 16 amino acids. The junction had 9 bases not matched to a gene; V was cut back by 3 bases and J by 6 bases. The germline V gene has CDR1 SGHTA and CDR2 FQGNSA. The CDR3 DNA sequence: TGTGCCAGCAGCTTTCTAGGCGGGGGGGTCAGCAATGAGCAGTTCTTC. Amino acid sequence: CASSFLGGGVSNEQFF.

The chain uses TRBV7-2 and TRBJ2-5; 8 positions match TRBD2. Germline V gene sequence: CDR1 SGHTA, CDR2 FQGNSA. The CDR3 runs to 18 residues. The trim removed 4 bases at V and 4 bases at J, leaving 17 bases unmatched. The CDR3 DNA reads as TGTGCCAGCAGCTACATTACCGGGGGGGGCGAACGGCGAGAGACCCAGTACTTC. It codes for CASSYITGGGERRETQYF.

The chain is built from TRBV19 and TRBJ2-2; D is unclear. V dropped 8 bases and J dropped 8 bases, with 9 bases sitting between them. Germline CDR1 is LNHDA and CDR2 is SQIVND (reference sequence). The CDR3 contains 11 residues. CDR3 DNA sequence: TGTGCCAGTTCCCTCCCGGGGGAGCTGTTTTTT. Translating gives CASSLPGELFF.

The chain couples TRBV18 to TRBJ1-1, with D perhaps matching TRBD1 (6 bases). The CDR3 consists of 15 residues. Trimming stripped 3 bases from V and 1 base from J, with 12 bases between. The germline gives CDR1 KGHSH, CDR2 LQKENI. The CDR3 protein is CASSPRQETNTEAFF. In DNA form, the CDR3 reads TGTGCCAGCTCACCTAGACAGGAAACGAACACTGAAGCTTTCTTT.

The CDR3 is CAWVDKGYGYTF. The DNA of the CDR3 is TGTGCCTGGGTAGACAAAGGCTATGGCTACACCTTC. This rearrangement joins TRBV30 to TRBJ1-2; D gene ambiguous. CDR3 length equals 12 residues. CDR1 and CDR2 (germline): GTSNPN, SVGIG (reference sequence). Trimming left V 5 bases short and J 4 bases short, with 11 bases between.

The V gene is TRBV4-3, the J gene TRBJ1-1; 11 bases match TRBD1. The CDR3 has 18 amino acids. V shed 3 bases, J shed 3 bases, and the junction held 12 bases outside the gene matches. Germline-derived CDR1 and CDR2 are LGHNA and YSLEER. The CDR3 DNA sequence: TGCGCCAGCAGCCACCGGACAGGGGGCGGTCTCAAGGACACTGAAGCTTTCTTT. This translates into CASSHRTGGGLKDTEAFF.

This chain links TRBV7-3 with TRBJ2-1; no definite D call. The CDR3 runs 13 residues. CDR1 is SGHTA and CDR2 is FQGTGA in the germline V gene. V gave up 3 bases and J gave up 0 bases, with 3 bases separating them. This CDR3 reads CASSLSSYNEQFF. The CDR3 DNA sequence: TGTGCCAGCAGCTTGAGCTCCTACAATGAGCAGTTCTTC.